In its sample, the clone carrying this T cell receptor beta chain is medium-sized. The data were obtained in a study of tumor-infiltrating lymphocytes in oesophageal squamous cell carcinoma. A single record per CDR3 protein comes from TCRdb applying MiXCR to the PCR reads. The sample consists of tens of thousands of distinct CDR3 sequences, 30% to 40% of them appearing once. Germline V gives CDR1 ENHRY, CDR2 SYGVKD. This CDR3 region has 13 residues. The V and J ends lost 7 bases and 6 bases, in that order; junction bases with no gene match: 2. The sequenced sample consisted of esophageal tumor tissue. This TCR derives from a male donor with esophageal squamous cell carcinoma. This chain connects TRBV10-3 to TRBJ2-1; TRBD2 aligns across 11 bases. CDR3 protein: CAITTSGINEQFF. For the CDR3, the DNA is TGTGCCATCACGACTAGCGGGATCAATGAGCAGTTCTTC.